Included here is one T cell receptor (beta chain) sequence, with context. This sample is drawn from a study of shared clonotypes between healthy human individuals. CDR3 size: 15 residues. The V gene lost 4 bases and the J gene lost 0 bases, with 12 bases spanning the gap. CDR1 and CDR2 from the germline V gene are SGDLS and YYNGEE. The quantity of DNA used in unsorted PBMC replicate PCRs was roughly 300 ng, corresponding to about 30,000 T cell genomes. Some clones are missing from TCRdb's copy, which holds only in-frame ones; the method was immunoSEQ multiplex PCR. The sample includes about 490,000 clones, around 80% of them seen just once.

The chain employs TRBV9 and TRBJ2-3; tentative D call: TRBD2 (5 bases). The sample was PBMCs. The TCR sequence derives from a woman aged 40 to 55 in good health. Some clones in this sample may be carry-over from other donors' samples. DNA of the CDR3: TGTGCCAGCAGCAAGTGGACTGCTAGCACAGATACGCAGTATTTT. This encodes CASSKWTASTDTQYF. The complete variable domain, with remaining parts taken from reference TRBV9 and TRBJ2-3, reads DSGVTQTPKHLITATGQRVTLRCSPRSGDLSVYWYQQSLDQGLQFLIQYYNGEERAKGNILERFSAQQFPDLHSELNLSSLELGDSALYFCASSKWTASTDTQYFGPGTRLTVL.